Presented here are 6 T cell receptor beta chains from one specimen sequenced in a study of T cells in Graves' hyperthyroidism and ophthalmopathy. Amplification of TCR beta CDR3 regions was performed using RNA transcripts as template. TCR CDR3 regions were first amplified by RT-PCR with HTBI primers. From the multiplex PCR reads, TCRdb called clonotypes with MiXCR, one entry per CDR3 protein. Among approximately 370,000 distinct CDR3 sequences listed, about a sixth were seen once. Sequenced sample: blood. The receptors here all came from a woman aged 25 to 39 with Graves' hyperthyroidism that later progressed to Graves' ophthalmopathy.

This clonotype was detected many times. The chain uses TRBV28 and TRBJ2-7; possible D gene TRBD1, 6 bases. This CDR3 spans 11 amino acids. Trimming took off 5 bases at V and 10 bases at J, with 12 bases between the two ends. Germline CDR1 and CDR2: MDHEN and SYDVKM. The CDR3: CASSLYRDQYF. The CDR3 DNA sequence: TGTGCCAGCAGTCTATACAGGGATCAGTACTTC.

On this clonotype itself: A single base separates this from a much larger clone, so it may be a read error. CDR3 protein: CANSQGGGNTEAFF. The CDR3 region has the DNA TGCGCCAACAGCCAGGGGGGCGGCAACACTGAAGCTTTCTTT. This chain joins TRBV4-1 and TRBJ1-1; TRBD1 aligns across 7 bases. Germline V gives CDR1 MGHRA, CDR2 YSYEKL. This CDR3 has 14 amino acids.

This clonotype was detected many times. The chain has TRBV11-2 and TRBJ1-5; TRBD1 matches 8 bases. Trimming at V came to 4 bases and at J to 7 bases, leaving 9 bases not matched to a gene. Germline V gene sequence: CDR1 SGHAT, CDR2 FQNNGV. The CDR3 loop spans 15 amino acids. The chain's CDR3 is CASSYGQGETQPQHF. The CDR3 DNA reads as TGTGCCAGCAGCTATGGACAGGGCGAAACCCAGCCCCAGCATTTT.

At least ten counts were recorded for this clonotype. The chain has TRBV27 and TRBJ1-1, with 8 bases aligning to TRBD1. The CDR3 runs to 13 residues. V dropped 6 bases and J dropped 7; count of bases not matched to a gene: 7. The germline CDR1 and CDR2 sequences are MNHEY and SMNVEV (reference sequence). The CDR3 DNA sequence: TGTGCCAGCAGACCACAGGGGGTTCGTGAAGCTTTCTTT. Protein: CASRPQGVREAFF.

The sample holds a few counts of this clonotype. The V call is TRBV7-2, the J call TRBJ1-1; D is uncertain. The CDR3 contains 14 residues. Germline values: CDR1 SGHTA, CDR2 FQGNSA. With 0 bases removed from V and 10 bases from J, the gap between germline ends came to 15 bases. This CDR3 reads CASSLAADGRGAFF. The CDR3 DNA reads as TGTGCCAGCAGCTTAGCAGCGGACGGCCGAGGAGCTTTCTTT.

This clonotype has more than one count but fewer than ten. V is TRBV19 and J is TRBJ1-5; D gene uncertain. Germline CDR1 LNHDA, CDR2 SQIVND (reference sequence). The CDR3 runs 14 residues. V was cut by 3 bases and J by 5 bases, with 11 bases left in between. The CDR3 nucleotides are TGTGCCAGTAGTATTAGCTGGCAATATCAGCCCCAGCATTTT. It translates to CASSISWQYQPQHF.